This passage covers 12 T cell receptor beta chains from one sample sequenced in a study of T cell repertoires in cytomegalovirus infection. Their cognate antigens are unknown. TCRdb reprocessed the reads via MiXCR and lists one record per CDR3 protein. In the table there are under 150,000 distinct CDR3 sequences, roughly a quarter of which are singletons. Sequencing was done on a sample of PBMCs, sequenced either directly or after in vitro stimulation (not recorded which). The receptors here all came from a human donor in good health (CMV status not recorded). Some clones in this sample may be carry-over from other donors' samples.

This chain uses TRBV12-3 or TRBV12-4 with TRBJ1-5; D not certain. The length of the CDR3 is 13 residues. The ends were cut back, 8 bases at V and 4 bases at J, with 12 bases in the middle. Here the CDR3 reads CASARATNQPQHF. The CDR3 coding sequence is TGTGCCAGCGCCCGGGCTACAAATCAGCCCCAGCATTTT.

This clonotype was detected many times. The chain is built from TRBV7-6 and TRBJ2-1; D is ambiguous. V dropped 5 bases and J dropped 7 bases, with 9 bases sitting between them. Germline-derived CDR1 and CDR2 are SGHVS and FNYEAQ. The length of the CDR3 is 12 residues. The CDR3 loop reads CASSTRWNEQFF. CDR3 in DNA: TGTGCCAGCAGCACCAGGTGGAATGAGCAGTTCTTC.

This clonotype came up a few times. The chain couples TRBV7-6 to TRBJ1-5; perhaps TRBD1 as D (6 bases). The V end lost 4 bases, the J end lost 2 bases, and 6 bases lay between the germline ends. Germline V gene sequence: CDR1 SGHVS, CDR2 FNYEAQ. This CDR3 is 13 amino acids long. The chain's CDR3 is CASSWTGNQPQHF. DNA of the CDR3: TGTGCCAGCAGCTGGACAGGCAATCAGCCCCAGCATTTT.

The sample holds many counts of this clonotype. This sequence joins TRBV7-2 and TRBJ2-4; 8 bases are a match to TRBD2. Germline CDR1 and CDR2: SGHTA and FQGNSA. The V segment lost 3 bases and the J segment 3 bases; nucleotides outside the gene matches: 4. The CDR3 has 15 amino acids. The DNA of the CDR3 is TGTGCCAGCAGCTTTTCGGGAGGGCTCAAAAACATTCAGTACTTC. This sequence encodes CASSFSGGLKNIQYF.

The chain combines TRBV20-1 with TRBJ2-3, with 9 nucleotides matching TRBD1. The trim removed 5 bases at V and 4 bases at J, leaving 1 base unmatched. Germline CDR1 and CDR2: DFQATT and SNEGSKA (reference sequence). The CDR3 extends over 12 amino acids. The CDR3 spells CSAWTGADTQYF. CDR3 DNA sequence: TGCAGTGCTTGGACAGGGGCAGATACGCAGTATTTT.

This clonotype was detected many times. V is TRBV7-2 and J is TRBJ2-7, with D possibly being TRBD2 (5 bases). Trimming took 5 bases from V and 2 from J, leaving 10 bases between them. This CDR3 has 13 residues. The V gene's germline CDR1 is SGHTA and CDR2 FQGNSA. The chain's CDR3 is CASSRGSPYEQYF. The CDR3 nucleotides read TGTGCCAGCAGCCGTGGGAGTCCCTACGAGCAGTACTTC.

The gene calls are TRBV7-2 and TRBJ1-6; no reliable D call. Germline V gene data show CDR1 as SGHTA and CDR2 as FQGNSA. V lost 4 bases to trimming and J lost 7 bases, with 14 bases between them. CDR3 length: 15 amino acids. The DNA of the CDR3 is TGTGCCAGCAGCTCCCAACGGACGGTCAATTCACCCCTCCACTTT. It yields the protein CASSSQRTVNSPLHF.

V and J are TRBV4-3 and TRBJ1-2; D call uncertain. Trimming removed 4 bases from V and 3 bases from J, with 15 bases in between. The germline gives CDR1 LGHNA, CDR2 YSLEER. The CDR3 is made up of 15 amino acids. The CDR3 is CASSLQLGPDYGYTF. CDR3 in DNA: TGCGCCAGCAGCCTTCAACTTGGGCCGGACTATGGCTACACCTTC.

This clonotype was counted only a few times. The chain links TRBV11-2 to TRBJ2-3; D is undetermined. Germline assignment: CDR1 SGHAT and CDR2 FQNNGV. Trimming cost V 4 bases and J 5 bases, with 7 bases left between them. The CDR3 is 12 amino acids. The CDR3 nucleotides are TGTGCCAGCAGCTCGGTAATAGATACGCAGTATTTT. Translated: CASSSVIDTQYF.

CDR3 in amino acids: CSAWAGESNSPLHF. CDR3 DNA sequence: TGCAGTGCCTGGGCCGGAGAAAGTAATTCACCCCTCCACTTT. V usage is TRBV20-1 and J usage is TRBJ1-6; no clear D gene. CDR1 is DFQATT and CDR2 is SNEGSKA in the germline V gene (reference sequence). The CDR3 totals 14 residues. Trimming cost V 6 bases and J 6 bases, with 15 bases left between them.

The chain is built from TRBV5-4 and TRBJ1-1; TRBD1 might be the D (6 bases). V lost 2 bases and J 0 bases, leaving 11 bases between the germline ends. Germline V gene sequence: CDR1 SGHNT, CDR2 YYREEE (reference sequence). The CDR3 length is 15 residues. This chain's CDR3 is CASSFSQGMNTEAFF. The CDR3 DNA follows: TGTGCCAGCAGCTTCTCACAGGGCATGAACACTGAAGCTTTCTTT.

This clonotype has ten or more counts. This sequence joins TRBV12-3 or TRBV12-4 and TRBJ2-2; 11 bases agree with TRBD2. V gave up 5 bases and J gave up 0 bases; unmatched junction bases: 5. The CDR3 runs to 17 residues. Here the CDR3 reads CASSPGTSGTNTGELFF. The CDR3 DNA reads as TGTGCCAGCAGTCCAGGGACTAGCGGTACGAACACCGGGGAGCTGTTTTTT.